This T cell receptor beta chain originates from a study of OX40 agonist ivuxolimab in advanced cancers. Method: immunoSEQ multiplex PCR; TCRdb's copy keeps in-frame clones and lacks some. This table has under 40,000 clones, 78% appearing once. This clone appeared a few times. Its target is not known. Overall study findings and caveats: Some of the nonresponding patients also showed low levels of normalized T-cell clonal expansion. With doses of 0.1 to 3.0 mg/kg, CD4+ and CD8+ blood T cells had undergone clonal expansion by week 6. Compared with others, partial responders at 0.1-3.0 mg/kg displayed clonal expansion among the lowest.

Trimming shortened V by 1 base and J by 10 bases, and 13 bases separated the two germline ends. The CDR3 runs 13 residues. CDR1 and CDR2 from the germline V gene are MDHEN and SYDVKM. Sequencing used CD4+ or CD8+ T cells sorted from blood, obtained in a trial of the OX40 agonist ivuxolimab. The receptor comes from an adult with an advanced solid tumor such as melanoma, head and neck, liver or kidney cancer. The chain links TRBV28 to TRBJ2-5; possibly TRBD1 for D (6 bases). The CDR3: CASSLSGVSDQYF. CDR3 bases: TGTGCCAGCAGTTTATCAGGGGTTAGTGACCAGTACTTC. The whole variable domain, filled in from reference TRBV28 and TRBJ2-5, reads DVKVTQSSRYLVKRTGEKVFLECVQDMDHENMFWYRQDPGLGLRLIYFSYDVKMKEKGDIPEGYSVSREKKERFSLILESASTNQTSMYLCASSLSGVSDQYFGPGTRLLVL.